This T cell receptor beta chain emerged from a study of blood T cell repertoires in COVID-19. Study context: Nucleic acid was either cDNA or gDNA, and it came from T cells, B-cell-depleted T cells, or PBMCs.

The CDR3 contains 14 residues. CDR1 and CDR2 (germline): MNHNY, SVGAGI (reference sequence). J was trimmed by 1 base and V by 5 bases; bases with no gene match: 2. Original methodology: Reference gene primer amplification gave nucleated cell count estimates. Generated by immunoSEQ multiplex PCR, the TCRdb table keeps only in-frame clones and is missing some. Clone size and the V and J calls come from that table; the DNA yielded D and trimming. The table lists hundreds of thousands of clones, around four fifths of them singletons. Sequenced material: peripheral blood. J is TRBJ1-1 and V is TRBV6-6; 9 bases fit TRBD1. This sequence was found in a woman in her 70s with acute or convalescent COVID-19. CDR3 bases: TGTGCCAGCAGTCCGACAGGGGGGAACACTGAAGCTTTCTTT. It is translated as CASSPTGGNTEAFF.